A single sample is the source of the 10 T cell receptor beta chains below, sequenced in a study of a mutant IDH1 vaccine in newly diagnosed glioma. Time point noted: week 5, during vaccination. Vaccine doses each comprised 300 ug of mutant IDH1 20-mer peptide, with topical imiquimod. Assay used: immunoSEQ multiplex PCR; TCRdb lists only in-frame clones, some missing. The table includes 30,000 to 35,000 clones, around 60% detected once. Their antigens remain unidentified. The specimen was PBMCs, collected from a glioma patient whose treatment included an IDH1 peptide vaccine. The source of these receptors is a young woman with glioma.

This clone has a handful of counts. This CDR3 reads CASSFPELAGGVDEQFF. CDR3 nucleotides: TGTGCCAGCAGCTTCCCCGAACTAGCGGGAGGGGTCGATGAGCAGTTCTTC. The chain couples TRBV5-6 to TRBJ2-1, with 13 bases matching TRBD2. The CDR3 is 17 amino acids. J lost 8 bases, V lost 2 bases, and 10 bases had no gene match. Germline V gene sequence: CDR1 SGHDT, CDR2 YYEEEE.

The V call is TRBV28, the J call TRBJ1-5; TRBD1 agrees at 8 bases. Unmatched junction bases numbered 12, after V lost 6 bases and J lost 5 bases. The CDR3 spans 16 residues. Germline lookup yields CDR1 MDHEN and CDR2 SYDVKM. The CDR3 region has the DNA TGTGCCAGCAGCCGTACAGGGGGAATCGGGCATCAGCCCCAGCATTTT. Translated, it gives CASSRTGGIGHQPQHF.

This clone has only a few counts. This chain uses TRBV27 with TRBJ2-1, with 14 nucleotides matching TRBD2. Germline loops: CDR1 MNHEY, CDR2 SMNVEV (reference sequence). The trim removed 7 bases at V and 9 bases at J, leaving 20 bases unmatched. The CDR3 spans 19 residues. The CDR3 reads CASTYLYDRLAGGPGEQFF. CDR3 DNA sequence: TGTGCCAGCACCTACCTTTATGACCGACTAGCGGGAGGGCCAGGTGAGCAGTTCTTC.

This clone occurred a few times. Written as DNA, the CDR3 is TGTGCCAGCAGCCCCTACCAAGAGACCCAGTACTTC. This codes for CASSPYQETQYF. The rearrangement joins TRBV5-6 to TRBJ2-5; D not certain. V gave up 4 bases and J gave up 0 bases, with 4 bases separating them. The CDR3 extends over 12 amino acids. Per the germline V gene, CDR1 is SGHDT and CDR2 is YYEEEE.

The V call is TRBV18, the J call TRBJ2-5, with a tentative D call TRBD2 (6 bases). Per the germline V gene, CDR1 is KGHSH and CDR2 is LQKENI. V was trimmed by 2 bases and J by 5 bases, leaving 12 bases between them. This CDR3 is built from 14 residues. The CDR3: CASSPSTGVETQYF. The CDR3 bases are TGTGCCAGCTCACCATCCACGGGGGTGGAGACCCAGTACTTC.

V usage is TRBV7-6 and J usage is TRBJ2-1; no reliable D call. With 5 bases removed from V and 2 bases from J, the gap between germline ends came to 13 bases. The CDR3 sequence is 15 residues long. Per germline, CDR1 SGHVS and CDR2 FNYEAQ. The CDR3 DNA reads TGTGCCAGCAGCCCGACTCGTTCTACCTACAATGAGCAGTTCTTC. It is translated as CASSPTRSTYNEQFF.

The CDR3 DNA reads as TGTGCCAGCACCGGAGCGGGAGTTGTCTACGAGCAGTACTTC. Protein: CASTGAGVVYEQYF. The chain recombines TRBV7-9 with TRBJ2-7, with 8 bases lining up with TRBD2. This CDR3 has 14 residues. After removal of 7 bases from V and 3 bases from J, the junction contained 8 bases not matched to a gene. Germline V gene lookup returns CDR1 SEHNR and CDR2 FQNEAQ (reference sequence).

Only a few counts were recorded for this clone. The rearrangement uses TRBV5-4 and TRBJ1-2, with D uncertain. The length of the CDR3 is 14 residues. Deletions cut 10 bases from V and 7 bases from J, with 23 bases between. CDR1 and CDR2 (germline): SGHNT, YYREEE (reference sequence). CDR3 coding DNA: TGTGCCGGCAAAGTTAAACTGGGCGCGAGTGGCTACACCTTC. Translated: CAGKVKLGASGYTF.

This clone has just a few counts. The chain recombines TRBV6-6 with TRBJ2-7; 8 nucleotides align to TRBD2. J gave up 5 bases and V 7 bases, and 10 bases lay outside the gene matches. The CDR3 totals 14 residues. The V gene's germline CDR1 is MNHNY and CDR2 SVGAGI (reference sequence). CDR3 coding DNA: TGTGCCAGCACCATTTCCGGGACTAGTGACGAGCAGTACTTC. Translation gives CASTISGTSDEQYF.

This clone is a singleton in its sample. The rearrangement uses TRBV7-6 and TRBJ2-7, with a weak D call TRBD2 (6 bases). The CDR3 contains 17 residues. Trimming pared 5 bases from V and 2 bases from J, leaving 22 bases between. The V gene's germline CDR1 is SGHVS and CDR2 FNYEAQ. CDR3 loop: CASSPTGSGLGAYEQYF. The CDR3 DNA sequence: TGTGCCAGCAGCCCCACCGGGAGTGGTTTGGGGGCCTACGAGCAGTACTTC.